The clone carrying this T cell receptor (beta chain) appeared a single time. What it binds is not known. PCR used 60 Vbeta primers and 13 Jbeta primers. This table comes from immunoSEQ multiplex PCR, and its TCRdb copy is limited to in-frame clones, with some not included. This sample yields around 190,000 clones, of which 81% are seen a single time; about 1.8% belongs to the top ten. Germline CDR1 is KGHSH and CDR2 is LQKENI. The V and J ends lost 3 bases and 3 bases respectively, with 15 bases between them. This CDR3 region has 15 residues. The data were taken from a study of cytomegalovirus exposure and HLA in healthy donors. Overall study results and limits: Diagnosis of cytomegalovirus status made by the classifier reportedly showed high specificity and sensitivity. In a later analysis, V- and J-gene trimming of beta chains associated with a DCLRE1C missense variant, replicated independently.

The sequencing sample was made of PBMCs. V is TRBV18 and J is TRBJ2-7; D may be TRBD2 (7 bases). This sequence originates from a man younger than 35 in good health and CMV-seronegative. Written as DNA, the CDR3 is TGTGCCAGCTCACCCTTGCGGGGGCTGAGCTACGAGCAGTACTTC. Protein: CASSPLRGLSYEQYF.